This TCR beta chain emerged from a study of blood T cell repertoires in COVID-19. Study-wide context: There were acute and convalescent COVID-19 samples, and they came from the United States, Italy and Spain. Nucleic acid was either cDNA or gDNA, and it came from T cells, B-cell-depleted T cells, or PBMCs.

Germline lookup yields CDR1 SEHNR and CDR2 FQNEAQ (reference sequence). This CDR3 region has 12 residues. Trimming shortened V by 5 bases and J by 3 bases, and 8 bases separated the two germline ends. In the source study's methods: Estimation of nucleated cell counts was performed using reference gene primer amplification. Assay: immunoSEQ multiplex PCR; the TCRdb copy retains only in-frame clones and omits some. V and J calls and clone size are given by that table; D and trimming were obtained from the DNA. The table includes about 290,000 clones, roughly 89% detected once. The TCR comes from a man aged 40-49 years with acute or convalescent COVID-19. The sequenced sample consisted of peripheral blood. The gene calls are TRBV7-9 and TRBJ2-7; a possible D gene is TRBD2 (5 bases). The CDR3 protein is CASSTRGYEQYF. CDR3 coding DNA: TGTGCCAGCAGCACCCGGGGCTACGAGCAGTACTTC.